Presented here are 2 T cell receptor beta chains from one specimen sequenced in a study of vaccination effects on CD4 cells after COVID-19 (dated by TCRdb to between 2020 and 2023). In the ViraFEST assay, PBMC were stimulated with viral peptide pools, and antigen-specific CD4+ T cell clonotypes were then identified by expansion using TCR sequencing. After around eleven days of culture, CD4+ T cells were isolated with the EasySep CD4+ T cell isolation kit. Each participant got two doses of an mRNA SARS-CoV-2 vaccine, either BNT162b2 or mRNA-1273. The library was made by the immunoSEQ multiplex PCR assay. The source is immuneACCESS, and TCRdb retained only in-frame sequences with V and J called. Part of the clones is not carried over; for the studies checked, unresolved V genes explain less than half of this, and the remainder is unexplained. This sample lists approximately 17,000 clones; about two thirds were detected once. The ten largest make up 8% to 9.5% of the sample.

No antigen has been assigned to these receptors. The material sequenced was CD4+ T cells from PBMCs cultured with SARS-CoV-2 spike peptides, taken after COVID-19 vaccination. This sample's cell subset or site label indicates: SARS-CoV-2 spike overlapping peptide pool stimulation. These receptors all stem from a human donor who received a COVID-19 vaccine.

This clone turned up a few times. The gene calls are TRBV30 and TRBJ1-2, with D tentatively TRBD1 (6 bases). Germline loops: CDR1 GTSNPN, CDR2 SVGIG (reference sequence). There are 14 residues in the CDR3. Trimming removed 3 bases from V and 8 bases from J, with 19 bases in between. This chain's CDR3 is CAWRATGSSRGYTF. CDR3 coding DNA: TGTGCCTGGAGGGCTACAGGGTCGTCTCGGGGCTACACCTTC. Drawing the rest from reference TRBV30 and TRBJ1-2, the complete variable domain is SQTIHQWPATLVQPVGSPLSLECTVEGTSNPNLYWYRQAAGRGLQLLFYSVGIGQISSEVPQNLSASRPQDRQFILSSKKLLLSDSGFYLCAWRATGSSRGYTFGSGTRLTVV.

The genes are TRBV12-5 and TRBJ2-1, with 9 bases fitting TRBD1. Germline CDR1 is LGHNT and CDR2 is FRNRAP. The CDR3 runs 24 residues. V trimming: 4 bases; J trimming: 1 base; junction bases outside the gene matches: 29. CDR3: CASGSTIPWDRAIPYRWSYNEQFF. The CDR3 bases are TGTGCTAGTGGTTCTACGATTCCCTGGGACAGGGCGATACCCTACCGGTGGTCCTACAATGAGCAGTTCTTC. The full variable domain, completed using reference TRBV12-5 and TRBJ2-1, is DARVTQTPRHKVTEMGQEVTMRCQPILGHNTVFWYRQTMMQGLELLAYFRNRAPLDDSGMPKDRFSAEMPDATLATLKIQPSEPRDSAVYFCASGSTIPWDRAIPYRWSYNEQFFGPGTRLTVL.